The 9 T cell receptor beta chains given below trace back to one sample, sequenced in a study of early T cells in non-severe SARS-CoV-2 infection. Each CDR3 protein gets one entry after TCRdb re-called the 5' RACE reads with MiXCR. The data contain 55,000 to 80,000 distinct CDR3 sequences, roughly 9% of them singletons. The source was whole blood, collected at baseline. The receptors were gathered from an adult who was a healthcare worker with PCR-confirmed SARS-CoV-2 infection or an uninfected control (not recorded which).

J is TRBJ2-7 and V is TRBV5-1, with D possibly matching TRBD2 (6 bases). V gave up 5 bases and J gave up 1 base, with 13 bases separating them. CDR1 is SGHRS and CDR2 is YFSETQ in the germline V gene. The CDR3 totals 14 residues. The CDR3 loop is CASSRTGTSYEQYF. Here the CDR3 DNA reads TGCGCCAGCAGTCGTACCGGGACTTCCTACGAGCAGTACTTC.

The chain has TRBV27 and TRBJ1-1; D not certain. The CDR3 contains 12 residues. The V end lost 9 bases, the J end lost 13 bases, and 21 bases lay between the germline ends. CDR1 is MNHEY and CDR2 is SMNVEV in the germline V gene (reference sequence). CDR3 DNA: TGTGCCAGACTAGCCCGGGTCCCCCGGAGTTTCTTT. Translating it yields CARLARVPRSFF.

This clonotype was seen more than once but under ten times. This CDR3 reads CASSEGRLAGREQYF. The DNA for the CDR3 is TGTGCCAGCAGTGAAGGTCGGCTAGCGGGACGCGAGCAGTACTTC. The J gene is TRBJ2-7, the V gene TRBV2; 9 bases match TRBD2. J lost 6 bases, V lost 1 base, and 7 bases had no gene match. CDR1 is SNHLY, CDR2 FYNNEI, per germline. This CDR3 comprises 15 residues.

This clonotype was detected many times. The chain combines TRBV11-2 with TRBJ2-7, with TRBD1 matching 7 bases. V shed 3 bases and J 5 bases; nucleotides not matched to a gene: 4. The CDR3 extends over 13 amino acids. The V gene's germline CDR1 is SGHAT and CDR2 FQNNGV. CDR3 DNA sequence: TGTGCCAGCAGCTTTGGGACAGATCACGAGCAGTACTTC. It codes for CASSFGTDHEQYF.

This clonotype was found many times. The chain has TRBV6-2 or TRBV6-3 and TRBJ2-2, with no clear D. V dropped 0 bases and J dropped 5 bases, with 1 base sitting between them. Germline V lookup: CDR1 MNHEY, CDR2 SVGEGT. This CDR3 has 12 amino acids. CDR3 amino acids: CASSYSTGELFF. Here the CDR3 DNA reads TGTGCCAGCAGTTACTCGACCGGGGAGCTGTTTTTT.

This clonotype was counted between two and nine times. This chain's CDR3 is CASSLARGALTDTQYF. In nucleotides, the CDR3 is TGCGCCAGCAGCTTGGCCAGGGGGGCCCTCACAGATACGCAGTATTTT. The genes are TRBV5-1 and TRBJ2-3; weak D call: TRBD1 (7 bases). V was shortened by 0 bases and J by 2 bases, with 13 bases between the two germline ends. From germline, CDR1 is SGHRS and CDR2 YFSETQ. This CDR3 spans 16 amino acids. Drawing the rest from reference TRBV5-1 and TRBJ2-3, the complete variable domain is KAGVTQTPRYLIKTRGQQVTLSCSPISGHRSVSWYQQTPGQGLQFLFEYFSETQRNKGNFPGRFSGRQFSNSRSEMNVSTLELGDSALYLCASSLARGALTDTQYFGPGTRLTVL.

The sample holds a few counts of this clonotype. The chain joins TRBV13 to TRBJ2-7; TRBD2 might be the D (6 bases). The V gene lost 5 bases and the J gene lost 1 base, with 21 bases spanning the gap. This CDR3 is built from 17 residues. In germline, CDR1 is PRHDT, CDR2 FYEKMQ (reference sequence). The CDR3: CASSLTTHSGPSYEQYF. The CDR3 DNA reads as TGTGCCAGCAGCCTAACTACCCATAGCGGACCATCCTACGAGCAGTACTTC.

This clonotype was detected only a few times. This sequence joins TRBV7-2 and TRBJ1-2, with D tentatively TRBD1 (6 bases). The germline V and J ends were trimmed by 2 bases and 12 bases, with 19 bases remaining between them. Germline V CDR1 and CDR2: SGHTA, FQGNSA. The CDR3 has 14 amino acids. The CDR3 DNA reads as TGTGCCAGCAGCTTATTAGTTTCCCAGGGACATAACACCTTC. Translating it yields CASSLLVSQGHNTF.

This clonotype appeared a few times. The rearrangement joins TRBV20-1 to TRBJ1-1; the D gene is possibly TRBD1 (6 bases). The V end was cut by 6 bases, the J end by 0 bases, with 17 bases between. Germline V gives CDR1 DFQATT, CDR2 SNEGSKA (reference sequence). The CDR3 covers 15 residues. This CDR3 reads CSASTGFEMNTEAFF. The CDR3 nucleotides read TGCAGTGCATCGACAGGTTTTGAAATGAACACTGAAGCTTTCTTT.